This paragraph covers one TCR beta chain sequence. Its antigen is currently not known. The record has no base qualities; no much larger clone is one base away. The data were taken from a study of T cells in localized non-small cell lung cancer (dated by TCRdb to about 2020). Some background on the complete study: T cell repertoires of a few hundred early-stage NSCLC patients were analyzed, with tumors being compared against uninvolved tumor-adjacent lungs. A mean age of around 66 years was recorded for the NSCLC patients, of whom 120 to 150 were male and 107 were female. The cohort consisted of 200 to 250 treatment-naive NSCLC patients whose localized lung tumors had been resected. Broader findings and caveats from the paper: Longer overall survival was associated with higher T cell density in blood, whereas shorter survival was associated with higher clonality in adjacent lung. Since the design was exploratory, TCR variables were selected using unadjusted p-values with no false-discovery rate correction. Of the top 100 tumor clones, a median of approximately 60 were detected in paired uninvolved adjacent lung; some 28 were also among that lung's top 100. The highest T cell clonality was observed in uninvolved tumor-adjacent lung, where clonality exceeded that of tumor, suggesting that antigenic responses were more focused in uninvolved tumor-adjacent lung. Because multi-region sequencing of the tumors was not done, intratumor heterogeneity could not be ruled out.

From cysteine to phenylalanine, the CDR3 is 14 amino acids long. Just CDR3 DNA is preserved here, 42 bases in frame from base 1. Trimming takes 5 bases from V and 4 bases from J, and the germline ends sit 11 bases apart. The germline V gene yields MNHNS for CDR1 and SASEGT for CDR2. TCR beta CDR3 regions were sequenced from DNA using the immunoSEQ Assay. Per the original workflow: To compute T cell density, TCR beta template counts were normalized to usable DNA, which was estimated by amplifying housekeeping genes. Richness was estimated using the preseqR package, with extrapolation to 400,000 templates for PBMC samples and to 120,000 templates for tissue samples. Clonality was defined as one minus Pielou's evenness. To identify tissue-enriched TCRs, differential abundance testing was run on productive amino-acid clonotypes with a minimum total count of 5 and an alpha of 0.1. The Jaccard Index and the Morisita Overlap Index were used to measure repertoire overlap between compartments. GLIPH clustered TCR beta CDR3s with public tetramer-defined viral CDR3s; viral motifs required at least three viral sequences plus V-gene enrichment. TCRdb limited this immuneACCESS table to in-frame rearrangements with V and J called. A share of clones is missing; checked studies link under half to unresolved V genes, and the rest is unexplained. That table is the source of V, J and clone size, and D and trimming were worked out from the DNA. The sample data list fewer than 40,000 clones, and approximately 84% of these were observed just once. Around 3.9% of the sample goes to the ten largest clones.

At diagnosis, tumor, uninvolved tumor-adjacent lung and peripheral blood were collected and then preserved as a mix of FFPE and fresh-frozen material. For TCR repertoire profiling, blood samples were analyzed in the form of peripheral blood mononuclear cells. The V gene is TRBV6-1 and the J gene is TRBJ1-4, with the D segment identity uncertain. This TCR came from a male donor older than 55 with stage III lung adenocarcinoma. Sequencing was performed on peripheral blood, taken before any cancer treatment. The DNA is as follows: TGTGCCAGCAGTAGGGTCGGAGGTAATGAAAAACTGTTTTTT. Its coded protein is CASSRVGGNEKLFF.